These T cell receptor beta chains were read from a single sample in a study of T cells in Graves' hyperthyroidism and ophthalmopathy. TCRdb reprocessed the multiplex PCR reads with MiXCR, giving one entry per CDR3 protein. The sample yields 300,000 to 400,000 distinct CDR3 sequences, 21% seen once. Sequenced: blood. The receptors were gathered from a woman aged 50 to 65 with Graves' hyperthyroidism. The conserved cysteine and the conserved F or W are not part of the CDR3 here. Each record gives: D gene, V gene, CDR3 protein. D genes are given only for firm matches.

d_gene: -; v_gene: TRBV5-4; CDR3aa: ASSTGIDTQY
d_gene: -; v_gene: TRBV27; CDR3aa: ASSYSQTYNEQF
d_gene: -; v_gene: TRBV18; CDR3aa: ASSHKRGPTYEQY
d_gene: TRBD2; v_gene: TRBV12-3/TRBV12-4; CDR3aa: ASSLRLAGRDEQF
d_gene: TRBD2; v_gene: TRBV9; CDR3aa: ASSVGLAGVQETQY
d_gene: TRBD2; v_gene: TRBV7-6; CDR3aa: ASSLVLAGTYNEQF
d_gene: TRBD1; v_gene: TRBV30; CDR3aa: AWSVQGTTEAF
d_gene: TRBD1; v_gene: TRBV5-1; CDR3aa: ASSLQGAGDTQY
d_gene: -; v_gene: TRBV13; CDR3aa: ASSLETGFGEAF
d_gene: -; v_gene: TRBV3-1; CDR3aa: ASSQGGGSREQY
d_gene: TRBD1; v_gene: TRBV28; CDR3aa: ASSFVPGGLIYGYT
d_gene: -; v_gene: TRBV28; CDR3aa: ASSLLTRDSYGYT
d_gene: TRBD2; v_gene: TRBV20-1; CDR3aa: SATKIPSGGFTDTQY
d_gene: -; v_gene: TRBV5-1; CDR3aa: ASSLKGDYTQY
d_gene: TRBD1; v_gene: TRBV5-1; CDR3aa: ASSLGQGHEKLF
d_gene: -; v_gene: TRBV6-1; CDR3aa: ASTRAGGTEAF
d_gene: -; v_gene: TRBV6-1; CDR3aa: ASSGSDTEAF
d_gene: -; v_gene: TRBV20-1; CDR3aa: SAQPGSGVDEQF
d_gene: TRBD1; v_gene: TRBV29-1; CDR3aa: SVESGTDNQPQH
d_gene: TRBD1; v_gene: TRBV6-2/TRBV6-3; CDR3aa: ASSHRRGRTDTQY
d_gene: -; v_gene: TRBV7-9; CDR3aa: ASSLYDEQY
d_gene: -; v_gene: TRBV7-2; CDR3aa: ASSPAVGSLPYEQY
d_gene: TRBD2; v_gene: TRBV20-1; CDR3aa: SARDSSGSYTDTQY
d_gene: -; v_gene: TRBV9; CDR3aa: ASSSTTGNTGELF
d_gene: -; v_gene: TRBV20-1; CDR3aa: SARDSSLQDSRGYT
d_gene: TRBD1; v_gene: TRBV6-1; CDR3aa: ASSWGQGINEQY
d_gene: -; v_gene: TRBV3-1; CDR3aa: ASSQGGLRAARDGYT
d_gene: TRBD1; v_gene: TRBV20-1; CDR3aa: SARETTGGARETQY
d_gene: TRBD1; v_gene: TRBV28; CDR3aa: ASIPGTGGQDNEQF
d_gene: -; v_gene: TRBV7-9; CDR3aa: ASTQGGVLSTDTQY
d_gene: -; v_gene: TRBV27; CDR3aa: ASSPRLQGLEQY
d_gene: -; v_gene: TRBV7-9; CDR3aa: ASSQIPYGYT